These 12 T cell receptor beta chains share one sample of origin, sequenced in a study of PD-1 blockade in classical Hodgkin lymphoma. Sequenced by immunoSEQ multiplex PCR; TCRdb stores in-frame clones only, minus some. This sample has some 60,000 clones, with around 90% found just once. Each patient experienced a relapse that followed autologous stem cell transplantation, and brentuximab vedotin exposure varied. The sequences come from peripheral blood mononuclear cells (PBMCs), collected at baseline. These receptors all stem from a human donor with classical Hodgkin lymphoma.

The chain recombines TRBV7-9 with TRBJ1-2; 10 positions match TRBD1. The germline CDR1 and CDR2 sequences are SEHNR and FQNEAQ (reference sequence). This CDR3 contains 14 residues. Germline trimming cut 5 bases from V and 4 bases from J; bases unmatched to any gene: 4. The CDR3 spells CASSRGQGSYGYTF. The CDR3 DNA reads as TGTGCCAGCAGCCGGGGACAGGGGAGCTATGGCTACACCTTC.

V is TRBV6-9 and J is TRBJ1-5; possibly TRBD1 for D (6 bases). Trimming took off 10 bases at V and 9 bases at J, with 22 bases between the two ends. Germline V lookup: CDR1 MNHGY, CDR2 SVAAGI. This CDR3 is built from 14 residues. The CDR3, as DNA: TGTGCCACTTTGGGACATCAAACCGTTGGGCCCCAGCATTTT. It yields the protein CATLGHQTVGPQHF.

The J gene is TRBJ2-5, the V gene TRBV29-1; D is perhaps TRBD1 (5 bases). CDR1 is SQVTM and CDR2 is ANQGSEA in the germline V gene. V was cut by 2 bases and J by 5 bases, with 12 bases left in between. This CDR3 comprises 13 residues. The CDR3 protein is CSVELNPGETQYF. The CDR3 nucleotides are TGCAGCGTTGAACTAAATCCAGGGGAGACCCAGTACTTC.

The rearrangement joins TRBV28 to TRBJ2-3; TRBD2 aligns across 7 bases. The CDR3 is 16 residues long. V lost 4 bases and J lost 2; bases outside the gene matches: 9. CDR1 and CDR2 (germline): MDHEN, SYDVKM. The CDR3 coding sequence is TGTGCCAGCAGTTACGGACTAGACCGCAACACAGATACGCAGTATTTT. Its translation: CASSYGLDRNTDTQYF.

CDR3 coding DNA: TGTGCCAGCAGTGCGAGCACTAGCGGGTTTAACTCCTACGAGCAGTACTTC. This encodes CASSASTSGFNSYEQYF. The chain is built from TRBV28 and TRBJ2-7; TRBD2 matches 9 bases. The J segment lost 0 bases and the V segment lost 5 bases, leaving 11 bases of the junction unmatched. This CDR3 is 17 amino acids long. From germline, CDR1 is MDHEN and CDR2 SYDVKM.

This clone occurred once. The chain carries TRBV27 and TRBJ2-7; 7 bases line up with TRBD2. V lost 4 bases, J lost 3 bases, and 3 bases stayed unmatched. The length of the CDR3 is 13 residues. Per germline, CDR1 MNHEY and CDR2 SMNVEV (reference sequence). CDR3 in amino acids: CASSWGGHYEQYF. CDR3 nucleotide sequence: TGTGCCAGCAGTTGGGGAGGGCACTACGAGCAGTACTTC.

The rearrangement uses TRBV7-9 and TRBJ2-5; 14 nucleotides line up with TRBD2. CDR3 length: 17 amino acids. The V segment lost 5 bases and the J segment 5 bases; nucleotides outside the gene matches: 10. Germline CDR1 reads SEHNR; CDR2 reads FQNEAQ (reference sequence). CDR3 protein: CASSGPGTSGRGETQYF. For the CDR3, the DNA is TGTGCCAGCAGCGGCCCCGGGACTAGCGGGAGAGGGGAGACCCAGTACTTC.

The chain links TRBV29-1 to TRBJ2-5, with 10 bases lining up with TRBD2. Germline V CDR1 and CDR2: SQVTM, ANQGSEA. With V trimmed by 0 bases and J by 2 bases, 12 bases remained unmatched. CDR3 length equals 18 residues. The CDR3 bases are TGCAGCGTTGAAGATCACCCCAAACTAGCGGGAATGCAAGAGACCCAGTACTTC. It is translated as CSVEDHPKLAGMQETQYF.

This chain connects TRBV10-1 to TRBJ2-2; D might be TRBD1 (6 bases). Germline assignment: CDR1 WNHNN and CDR2 SYGVQD (reference sequence). V was pared by 2 bases and J by 0 bases, with 7 bases between. The CDR3 extends over 15 amino acids. CDR3 DNA: TGCGCCAGCAGTGAGGGACAGACGAACACCGGGGAGCTGTTTTTT. Translating it yields CASSEGQTNTGELFF.

The rearrangement uses TRBV11-3 and TRBJ2-3; D gene ambiguous. The CDR3 contains 13 residues. The germline V and J ends were trimmed by 1 base and 1 base, with 3 bases remaining between them. In germline, CDR1 is SGHNT, CDR2 YENEEA. CDR3 sequence reads: CASSLGGTDTQYF. DNA of the CDR3: TGTGCCAGCAGCTTAGGCGGCACAGATACGCAGTATTTT.

The chain links TRBV28 to TRBJ2-3; the D is unclear. V was cut by 6 bases and J by 2 bases, with 12 bases left in between. The CDR3 is 14 residues long. Germline CDR1 is MDHEN and CDR2 is SYDVKM. The CDR3 bases are TGTGCCAGCAGCACAACTCCCGTCACAGATACGCAGTATTTT. This translates into CASSTTPVTDTQYF.

The chain has TRBV19 and TRBJ1-2; 12 nucleotides agree with TRBD1. The CDR3 spans 15 residues. The germline V gene encodes CDR1 LNHDA and CDR2 SQIVND (reference sequence). The ends lost 9 bases at V and 4 bases at J; junction bases unmatched: 9. CDR3 loop: CASLMGTGGFYGYTF. The CDR3 bases are TGTGCCAGCCTTATGGGGACAGGGGGCTTCTATGGCTACACCTTC.